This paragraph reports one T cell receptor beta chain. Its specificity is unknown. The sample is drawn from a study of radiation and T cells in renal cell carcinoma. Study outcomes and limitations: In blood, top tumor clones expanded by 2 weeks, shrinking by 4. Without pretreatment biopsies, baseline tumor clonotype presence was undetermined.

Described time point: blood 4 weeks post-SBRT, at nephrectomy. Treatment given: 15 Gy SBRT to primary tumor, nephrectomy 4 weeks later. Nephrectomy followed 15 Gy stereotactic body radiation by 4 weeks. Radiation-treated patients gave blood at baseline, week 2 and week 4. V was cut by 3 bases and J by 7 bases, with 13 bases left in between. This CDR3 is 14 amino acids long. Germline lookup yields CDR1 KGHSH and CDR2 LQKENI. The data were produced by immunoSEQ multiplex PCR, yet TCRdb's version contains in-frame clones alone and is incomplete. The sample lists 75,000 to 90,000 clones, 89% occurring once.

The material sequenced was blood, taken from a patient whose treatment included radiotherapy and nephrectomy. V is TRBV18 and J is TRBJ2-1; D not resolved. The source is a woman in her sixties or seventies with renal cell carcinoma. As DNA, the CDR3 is TGTGCCAGCTCACCTCCTACTCTGACAAATGAGCAGTTCTTC. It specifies CASSPPTLTNEQFF.